This TCR beta chain was retrieved from a study of CD8+CD57+ T cells in acquired aplastic anemia. Study as a whole: Average DNA yield from sorted CD4+ and CD8+ cells was about 3 ug. Study-wide results and limits: Around 27 sequences, all CD8+ CDR3, were shared between patients and controls.

All sequencing subjects had displayed CD8+CD57+ cell expansion on flow cytometry. Each patient had severe acquired aplastic anemia. Patients were treatment-naive when blood was sampled. CDR3 length: 13 amino acids. Germline CDR1 SGHVS, CDR2 FQNEAQ. The template used for profiling TCR beta VDJ and CDR3 was genomic DNA. One entry per CDR3 protein, called by TCRdb with MiXCR from the reads. This sample yields some 170,000 distinct CDR3 sequences, of which around half are seen a single time; around 1.1% belongs to the top ten. This clonotype showed up many times. Its antigen is still unknown. Given a much more abundant clone one base away, this may be a read error.

V and J are TRBV7-8 and TRBJ2-5, with D possibly called TRBD1 or TRBD2 (5 bases each). The sequence was obtained from a human donor with aplastic anemia. Material: sorted CD4+, CD8+, or CD8+CD57+ T cells (not recorded which) from PBMCs. The CDR3 is CASSWDQQEAQYF. CDR3 DNA: TGTGCCAGCAGCTGGGACCAGCAAGAGGCCCAGTACTTC.